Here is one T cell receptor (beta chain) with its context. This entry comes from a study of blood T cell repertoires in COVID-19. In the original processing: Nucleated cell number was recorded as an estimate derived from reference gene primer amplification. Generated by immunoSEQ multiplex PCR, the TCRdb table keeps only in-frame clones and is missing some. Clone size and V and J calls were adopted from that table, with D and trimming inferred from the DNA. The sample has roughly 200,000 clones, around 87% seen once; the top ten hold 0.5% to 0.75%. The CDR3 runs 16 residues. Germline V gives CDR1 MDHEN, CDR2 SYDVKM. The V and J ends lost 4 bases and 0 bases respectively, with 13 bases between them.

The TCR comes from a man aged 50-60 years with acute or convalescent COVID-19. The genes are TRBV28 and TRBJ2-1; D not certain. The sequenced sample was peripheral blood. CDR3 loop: CASSSLYGGSYNEQFF. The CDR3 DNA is TGTGCCAGCAGTTCTTTGTATGGCGGCTCCTACAATGAGCAGTTCTTC.